Listed below are T cell receptor beta chains from one sample, sequenced in a study of blood T cells in healthy people across ages. One entry per CDR3 protein, called by TCRdb with MiXCR from the 5' RACE reads. The sample lists about 1.8 million distinct CDR3 sequences, around half seen once, with over 2% in the top ten. Sequenced sample: blood. The receptors were gathered from a woman aged 40 to 50 in good health. CDR3s include the opening cysteine and the closing phenylalanine or tryptophan. The order of the fields is D gene, V gene, J gene, CDR3 protein. D genes are given only for firm matches.

D gene: TRBD1; V gene: TRBV6-2/TRBV6-3; J gene: TRBJ2-1; CDR3 protein: CASSYPIGQGTNNEQFF
D gene: .; V gene: TRBV7-2; J gene: TRBJ2-5; CDR3 protein: CASSLEQQETQYF
D gene: TRBD1; V gene: TRBV18; J gene: TRBJ2-1; CDR3 protein: CASSPRTGQGYNEQFF
D gene: .; V gene: TRBV7-2; J gene: TRBJ1-2; CDR3 protein: CASSPTLNRANYGYTF
D gene: .; V gene: TRBV10-2; J gene: TRBJ1-1; CDR3 protein: CASSESSSASRGAFF
D gene: .; V gene: TRBV2; J gene: TRBJ1-2; CDR3 protein: CASSSFTRTRDGYTF
D gene: .; V gene: TRBV6-2/TRBV6-3; J gene: TRBJ2-7; CDR3 protein: CASTGFYEQYF
D gene: .; V gene: TRBV6-6; J gene: TRBJ1-5; CDR3 protein: CASSYSGQVQPQHF
D gene: .; V gene: TRBV6-6; J gene: TRBJ1-2; CDR3 protein: CASSRQNSYGYTF
D gene: TRBD2; V gene: TRBV7-2; J gene: TRBJ2-1; CDR3 protein: CASSLSRGGGLAEYNEQFF
D gene: .; V gene: TRBV14; J gene: TRBJ2-3; CDR3 protein: CASSYNRARDTQYF
D gene: .; V gene: TRBV2; J gene: TRBJ2-1; CDR3 protein: CASNEGGFDEQFF
D gene: TRBD1; V gene: TRBV7-2; J gene: TRBJ2-1; CDR3 protein: CASSLRDRDGEQFF
D gene: .; V gene: TRBV5-1; J gene: TRBJ2-5; CDR3 protein: CASSGKYQETQYF
D gene: TRBD1; V gene: TRBV7-6; J gene: TRBJ2-7; CDR3 protein: CASSPLGQGAYEQYF
D gene: TRBD2; V gene: TRBV4-2; J gene: TRBJ2-1; CDR3 protein: CASSLLERGEYNEQFF
D gene: TRBD2; V gene: TRBV6-2/TRBV6-3; J gene: TRBJ2-3; CDR3 protein: CASSISGTRMYTQYF
D gene: .; V gene: TRBV4-3; J gene: .; CDR3 protein: CASGQVNSGGETQYF
D gene: TRBD1; V gene: TRBV5-1; J gene: TRBJ1-1; CDR3 protein: CASSFRGLGNTEAFF
D gene: TRBD1; V gene: TRBV29-1; J gene: TRBJ2-5; CDR3 protein: CSVVGYGTGGSQETQYF
D gene: TRBD1; V gene: TRBV12-3/TRBV12-4; J gene: TRBJ2-7; CDR3 protein: CASNPTGQGIPEQYF
D gene: .; V gene: TRBV20-1; J gene: TRBJ1-4; CDR3 protein: CSARPLEGGKEKLFF
D gene: .; V gene: TRBV7-2; J gene: TRBJ2-5; CDR3 protein: CASSLNARETQYF
D gene: .; V gene: TRBV7-7; J gene: TRBJ2-5; CDR3 protein: CASSSGTHQETQYF
D gene: TRBD1; V gene: TRBV3-1; J gene: TRBJ2-1; CDR3 protein: CASSQGTGVGGEQFF
D gene: TRBD2; V gene: TRBV6-6; J gene: TRBJ2-3; CDR3 protein: CASSFLAGGGADTQYF
D gene: TRBD1; V gene: TRBV28; J gene: TRBJ1-2; CDR3 protein: CASSLRRTGGYGYTF
D gene: TRBD1; V gene: TRBV20-1; J gene: TRBJ1-2; CDR3 protein: CSAYTDRGGPFNYGYTF
D gene: .; V gene: TRBV14; J gene: TRBJ2-1; CDR3 protein: CASSQELRGIEGQFF
D gene: .; V gene: TRBV12-3/TRBV12-4; J gene: TRBJ1-1; CDR3 protein: CASRWRNANTEAFF